These T cell receptor beta chains were read from a single sample in a study of molecular identifiers for immune sequencing clone quantification. TCRdb analysed the PCR reads with MiXCR anew, one entry per CDR3 protein. The sample has about 640,000 distinct CDR3 sequences, approximately 20% seen once. The source material was naive CD8+ T cells from blood, with Jurkat cell RNA spiked in. These receptors all stem from a human donor in good health. Some libraries in this study had Jurkat cell RNA spiked in. The CDR3 runs from the conserved cysteine through the conserved F or W. D genes are given only for firm matches. Where a row states a size, it is once, few, many or the class of an expanded clone; other rows omit it.

abundance,d_gene,v_gene,len,j_gene,CDR3aa,CDR3nt
many,NA,TRBV3-1,17,TRBJ2-4,CASSPLSDSLAKNIQYF,TGTGCCAGCAGCCCACTATCGGACAGTCTAGCCAAAAACATTCAGTACTTC
many,NA,TRBV5-1,16,TRBJ2-7,CASSLNPQGSSYEQYF,TGCGCCAGCAGCTTAAATCCCCAGGGAAGTTCGTACGAGCAGTACTTC
many,NA,TRBV7-2,15,TRBJ2-7,CASSLAGGPGYEQYF,TGTGCCAGCAGCTTAGCGGGGGGGCCTGGCTACGAGCAGTACTTC
many,TRBD1,TRBV28,14,TRBJ2-7,CASSNNRGKYEQYF,TGTGCCAGCAGCAATAACAGGGGAAAGTACGAGCAGTACTTC
NA,NA,TRBV4-1,17,TRBJ1-5,CASSPSGGRSTGQPQHF,TGCGCCAGCAGCCCGAGCGGCGGACGTTCAACTGGTCAGCCCCAGCATTTT
NA,TRBD2,TRBV5-3,18,TRBJ2-5,CASSLLAGVPQNQETQYF,TGTGCCAGCAGCTTGCTAGCGGGAGTTCCTCAGAACCAAGAGACCCAGTACTTC
many,NA,TRBV28,12,TRBJ2-5,CASSLRGETQYF,TGTGCCAGCAGCCTACGCGGGGAGACCCAGTACTTC
many,NA,TRBV4-1,15,TRBJ1-2,CASSQDRDQGYGYTF,TGCGCCAGCAGCCAAGACAGGGATCAGGGCTATGGCTACACCTTC
NA,NA,TRBV15,13,TRBJ1-1,CATSPIVNTEAFF,TGTGCCACCAGCCCCATCGTGAACACTGAAGCTTTCTTT
NA,NA,TRBV9,17,TRBJ2-2,CASSVERRSANTGELFF,TGTGCCAGCAGCGTAGAGAGGCGGAGCGCGAACACCGGGGAGCTGTTTTTT
many,TRBD2,TRBV5-6,15,TRBJ2-7,CASSLSGLPNYEQYF,TGTGCCAGCAGCTTGTCGGGACTACCAAACTACGAGCAGTACTTC
few,TRBD1,TRBV7-9,16,TRBJ2-1,CASSKRTGQSYNEQFF,TGTGCCAGCAGCAAACGGACAGGACAATCCTACAATGAGCAGTTCTTC